Detailed here is one T cell receptor (beta chain). No cognate antigen has been identified for it. Base qualities are not recorded, but no much larger clone differs from it by a single base. According to the study, the label for this sample's treatment or condition signals: around 19 received Ad26.COV2.S at low or high dose, single or two shots; 5 received placebo; per-sample allocation not given. Repertoires of vaccine and placebo recipients were sequenced from samples collected on day 63 after the first injection. Between 29 July and 7 August 2020, Cohort 1b enrolled about two dozen adults aged 18-55 years at one site in Boston, USA. Ad26.COV2.S consisted of a replication-incompetent adenovirus type 26 vector by which a prefusion-stabilized SARS-CoV-2 spike protein from the original Wuhan strain was expressed. The germline V gene specifies SGHTA as CDR1 and FQGNSA as CDR2. The CDR3 sequence holds 15 residues, the cysteine and phenylalanine included. Just the 45-base CDR3 DNA is kept, in frame starting at base 1. A distance of 13 bases separates the germline ends of V and J, which lose 2 bases and 5 bases respectively.

The immunoSEQ Assay was used to sequence TCRbeta CDR3 regions. After extraction, genomic DNA underwent amplification by bias-controlled multiplex PCR, followed by high-throughput sequencing. The authors processed their data as follows. Collapsing and filtering of sequences were performed to quantify the absolute abundance of each unique TCRbeta CDR3 region. T cell fraction was estimated by normalization of TCRbeta template counts to usable DNA, with usable DNA being measured through amplification of reference genes present in all nucleated cells. Repertoire TCRs were annotated as SARS-CoV-2-specific by exact matching of V gene, CDR3 amino acid sequence and J gene to a known reactive TCR set. MIRA supplied the reference SARS-CoV-2 TCR set, which was filtered for enrichment in COVID-19-positive ImmuneCODE repertoires so that public or cross-reactive TCRs were removed. Using the MIRA antigens, annotated TCRs were further analysed by specific ORF or by position within an ORF. Breadth was defined as the number of annotated unique rearrangements divided by the total number of unique productive rearrangements, and depth was defined as the summed frequency of the annotated unique rearrangements. Group comparisons of TCR breadth used two-sided Wilcoxon rank-sum tests. TCRdb stores this immuneACCESS table with in-frame sequences only. Part of the clones is absent; in the studies checked, under half of the shortfall reflects unresolved V genes, and no reason is known for the rest. That table gives V, J and clone size, and the DNA gave D and trimming. The sample records 350,000 to 500,000 clones, approximately 90% of which are singletons. Of the sample, roughly 4% falls within the top ten clones.

The sample comes from a study of Ad26.COV2.S vaccination and SARS-CoV-2 variants (dated by TCRdb to about 2021). Regarding the research as a whole: Donors in the vaccine arm were drawn from COV1001, a multicentre, randomized, double-blind, placebo-controlled phase I-IIa trial testing Ad26.COV2.S in healthy adults. Ad26.COV2.S was administered intramuscularly at 5 x 10^10 or 1 x 10^11 viral particles, either as a single shot or as two shots given 56 days apart. The specificity and breadth of SARS-CoV-2-reactive T cell receptors after Ad26.COV2.S vaccination were assessed by TCRbeta repertoire sequencing. The TCR-sequenced set comprised around 32 samples: some 20 Ad26.COV2.S vaccine recipients, 5 placebo recipients and 8 SARS-CoV-2 convalescent individuals. Trial participants were randomized into five groups of five: low-dose or high-dose Ad26.COV2.S given once or twice, or placebo on both occasions. Investigators remained blinded to trial group allocation during experiments and outcome assessment.

General conclusions and limits of the study: After vaccination, substantial breadth of spike-specific CD8+ and CD4+ T cell responses was reported. The study was not powered to compare responses between vaccine doses or regimens. Compared with placebo recipients, Ad26.COV2.S recipients showed higher spike-specific TCR breadth (P = 0.0014). The authors noted that the TCR breadth and depth analyses may have underestimated total T cell responses. Non-spike TCR breadth was comparable between vaccine and placebo recipients, consistent with the vaccine containing only spike.

Sequenced here: peripheral blood, sampled in a trial of Ad26.COV2.S vaccine versus placebo. The chain uses TRBV7-2 and TRBJ2-1; the D segment could be TRBD2, given 5 matching bases. This sequence originates from a person between 18 and 59 years old who received the Ad26.COV2.S COVID-19 vaccine or a placebo. The CDR3 region has the sequence CASSLPRRSNNEQFF. Here is the DNA: TGTGCCAGCAGCTTACCGAGGAGGAGCAACAATGAGCAGTTCTTC.